This TCR beta chain stems from a study of shared clonotypes between healthy human individuals. General observations from the study: Sequencing depth was a factor that was expected to affect clonotype sharing among donors.

To note about this clone: The antigen is undetermined.

Germline CDR1 is SGHRS and CDR2 is YFSETQ. The V gene lost 3 bases and the J gene lost 6 bases, with 15 bases spanning the gap. The CDR3 covers 14 residues. CD8 cells classed as naive were CD45RO-negative and positively selected for CCR7, excluding terminally differentiated effector memory CD45RA+ cells. Sorted-subset replicate PCRs used around 220 ng DNA, about 30,000 T cell genomes. Repertoires were generated with immunoSEQ multiplex PCR, while TCRdb's copy carries only in-frame clones and drops some. The table lists about 2.1 million clones, under 95% of them singletons. Material for sequencing was naive CD8+ T cells from PBMCs. The chain couples TRBV5-1 to TRBJ1-2; D perhaps matches TRBD1 (6 bases). The TCR comes from a man between 18 and 35 years old in good health. Some clones in this sample may be carry-over from other donors' samples. In nucleotides, the CDR3 is TGCGCCAGCAGCTCCATGGACAGACCGGATGGCTACACCTTC. This gives the protein CASSSMDRPDGYTF.